This TCR beta chain is drawn from a study of cytomegalovirus exposure and HLA in healthy donors. On the study more broadly: Earlier, 100 million or so unique TCR beta sequences were recovered from about 200 million T cells by an analysis.

Study results and limitations: Later analysis revealed greater clonal expansion in HLA-associated TCR beta chains than in equally common others. Prediction of most subjects' HLA-A and HLA-B alleles by TCR beta sequences was reportedly accurate. TCR beta V- and J-gene trimming was later associated with a missense DCLRE1C variant.

As regards this clone: Its antigen is not identified.

In the PCR, 60 Vbeta and 13 Jbeta primers were used. Clones were read by immunoSEQ multiplex PCR, and TCRdb kept only the in-frame ones, dropping some. The table includes about 130,000 clones, about 74% detected once. The TCR comes from a young man in good health and CMV-seronegative. The sample taken for sequencing was PBMCs.

The CDR3, as DNA: TGTGCCAGCAGTATACCCGCAGGGGGCGGCAACTATGGCTACACCTTC. This encodes CASSIPAGGGNYGYTF. This chain joins TRBV28 and TRBJ1-2, with 8 bases lining up with TRBD1. Germline CDR1 and CDR2: MDHEN and SYDVKM. V shed 5 bases and J 2 bases; nucleotides not matched to a gene: 10. The CDR3 is made up of 16 amino acids.